This TCR beta chain was sequenced during a study of T cell responses to AZD1222 COVID-19 vaccine. Study-level findings and limits: Most donors were white British, females outnumbered males, and clonal diversity was possibly underestimated. There were vaccine-associated CD4 TCRs across spike, dominant at 160-218 and 743-854.

Germline V lookup: CDR1 SGHTA, CDR2 FQGNSA. Trimming took 4 bases from V and 3 from J, leaving 9 bases between them. The CDR3 sequence is 14 residues long. Measured with immunoSEQ multiplex PCR; TCRdb has only the in-frame clones, and not every one. This sample has around 84,000 clones; approximately 85% occur once, and the top ten carry roughly 6%. A word on this clone: Antigen specificity is unknown.

The material was peripheral blood, obtained on day 0 of AZD1222 vaccination. The chain recombines TRBV7-2 with TRBJ2-2; the D is unclear. This clonotype originated in an adult in good health. CDR3 nucleotides: TGTGCCAGCAGCTCTTTCTGGGACACCGGGGAGCTGTTTTTT. This codes for CASSSFWDTGELFF.